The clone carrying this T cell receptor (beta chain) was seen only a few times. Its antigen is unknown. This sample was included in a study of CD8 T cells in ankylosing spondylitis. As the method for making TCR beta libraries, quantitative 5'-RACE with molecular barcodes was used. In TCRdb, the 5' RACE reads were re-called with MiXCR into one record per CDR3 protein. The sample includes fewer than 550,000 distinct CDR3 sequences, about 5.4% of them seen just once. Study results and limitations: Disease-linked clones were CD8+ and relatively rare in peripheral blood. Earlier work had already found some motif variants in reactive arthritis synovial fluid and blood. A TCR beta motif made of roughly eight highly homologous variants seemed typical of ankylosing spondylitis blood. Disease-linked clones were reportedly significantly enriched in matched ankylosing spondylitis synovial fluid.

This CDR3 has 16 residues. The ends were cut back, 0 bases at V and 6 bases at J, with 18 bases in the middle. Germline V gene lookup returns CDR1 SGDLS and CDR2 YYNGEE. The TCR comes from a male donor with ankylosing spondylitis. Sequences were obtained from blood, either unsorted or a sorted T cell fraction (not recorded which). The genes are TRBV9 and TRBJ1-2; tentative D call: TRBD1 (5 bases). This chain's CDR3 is CASSVARGEWLDGYTF. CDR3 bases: TGTGCCAGCAGCGTAGCTCGGGGGGAGTGGTTGGATGGCTACACCTTC.